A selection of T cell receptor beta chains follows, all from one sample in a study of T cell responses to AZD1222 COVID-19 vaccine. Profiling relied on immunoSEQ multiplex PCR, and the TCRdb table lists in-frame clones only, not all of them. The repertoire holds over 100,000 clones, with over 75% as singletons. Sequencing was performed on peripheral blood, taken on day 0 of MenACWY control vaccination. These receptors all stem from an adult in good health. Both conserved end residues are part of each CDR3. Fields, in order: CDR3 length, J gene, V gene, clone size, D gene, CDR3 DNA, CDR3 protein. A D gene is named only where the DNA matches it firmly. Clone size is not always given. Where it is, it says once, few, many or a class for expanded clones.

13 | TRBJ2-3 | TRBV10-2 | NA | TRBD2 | TGCGCCAGCAGTGGAGGGAGGGTAGATACGCAGTATTTT | CASSGGRVDTQYF
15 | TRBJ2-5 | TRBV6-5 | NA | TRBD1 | TGTGCCAGCAGCAGGGAGGGACAGGGACTAAAGACCCAGTACTTC | CASSREGQGLKTQYF
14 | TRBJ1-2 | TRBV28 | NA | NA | TGTGCCAGCAGTGGCTCGAGGGCGTCCTATGGCTACACCTTC | CASSGSRASYGYTF
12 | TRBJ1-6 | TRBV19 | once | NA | TGTGCCAGTAGGATTCCAGATTCACCCCTCCACTTT | CASRIPDSPLHF
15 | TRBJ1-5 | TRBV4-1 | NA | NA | TGCGCCAGCAGCTCCCTACAGGGCGTCAATCAGCCCCAGCATTTT | CASSSLQGVNQPQHF
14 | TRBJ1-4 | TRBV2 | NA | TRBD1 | TGTGCCAGCAGAATAACAGGGGGCTCTGAAAAACTGTTTTTT | CASRITGGSEKLFF
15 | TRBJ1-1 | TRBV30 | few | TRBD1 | TGTGCCTGGAGTCGCGGGACAGGGACGAACACTGAAGCTTTCTTT | CAWSRGTGTNTEAFF
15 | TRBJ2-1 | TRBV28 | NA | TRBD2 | TGTGCCAGCAGTTTCCCGCGGGGAGGGTTGAATGAGCAGTTCTTC | CASSFPRGGLNEQFF
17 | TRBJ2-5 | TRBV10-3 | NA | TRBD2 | TGTGCCATCTCGCCTCATCTGGCTAGCGGGGGGAAAGAGACCCAGTACTTC | CAISPHLASGGKETQYF
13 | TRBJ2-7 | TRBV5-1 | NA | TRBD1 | TGCGCCAGTACCACCGGACAGGGCTACGAGCAGTACTTC | CASTTGQGYEQYF